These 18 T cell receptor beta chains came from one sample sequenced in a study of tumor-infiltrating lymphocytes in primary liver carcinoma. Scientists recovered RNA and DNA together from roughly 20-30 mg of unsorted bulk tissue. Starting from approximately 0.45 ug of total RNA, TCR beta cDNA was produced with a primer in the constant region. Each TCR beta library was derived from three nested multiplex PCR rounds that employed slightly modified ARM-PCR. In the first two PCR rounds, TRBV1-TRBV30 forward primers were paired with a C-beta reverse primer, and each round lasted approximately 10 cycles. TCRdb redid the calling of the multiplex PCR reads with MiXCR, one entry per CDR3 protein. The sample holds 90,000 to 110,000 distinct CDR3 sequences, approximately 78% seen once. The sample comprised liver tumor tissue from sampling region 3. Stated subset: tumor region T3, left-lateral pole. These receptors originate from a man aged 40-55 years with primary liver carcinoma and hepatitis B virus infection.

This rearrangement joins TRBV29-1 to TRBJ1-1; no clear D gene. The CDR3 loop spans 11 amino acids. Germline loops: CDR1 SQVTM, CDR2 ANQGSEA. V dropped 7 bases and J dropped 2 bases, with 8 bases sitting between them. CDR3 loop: CSGGKNTEAFF. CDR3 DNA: TGCAGCGGTGGAAAAAACACTGAAGCTTTCTTT.

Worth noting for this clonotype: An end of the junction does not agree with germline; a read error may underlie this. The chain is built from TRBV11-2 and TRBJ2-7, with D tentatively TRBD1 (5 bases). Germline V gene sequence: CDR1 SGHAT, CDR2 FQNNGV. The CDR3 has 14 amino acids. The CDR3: CASSFNRNSYEQYF. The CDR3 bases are TGTGCTAGCAGCTTTAACAGGAACTCCTACGAACAGTACTTC.

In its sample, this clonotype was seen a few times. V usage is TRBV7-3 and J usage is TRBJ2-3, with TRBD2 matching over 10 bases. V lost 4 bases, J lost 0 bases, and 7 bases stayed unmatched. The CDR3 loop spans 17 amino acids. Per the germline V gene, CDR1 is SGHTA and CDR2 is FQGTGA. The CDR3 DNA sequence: TGTGCCAGCAGCTCAAAGGGGACTAGCGCAAGCACAGATACGCAGTATTTT. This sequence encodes CASSSKGTSASTDTQYF.

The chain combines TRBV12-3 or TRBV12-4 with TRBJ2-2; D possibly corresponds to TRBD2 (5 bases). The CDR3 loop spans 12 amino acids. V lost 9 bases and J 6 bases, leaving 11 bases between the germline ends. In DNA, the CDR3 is TGTGCCAGTACTAGGAATCCCGGGGAGCTGTTTTTT. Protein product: CASTRNPGELFF.

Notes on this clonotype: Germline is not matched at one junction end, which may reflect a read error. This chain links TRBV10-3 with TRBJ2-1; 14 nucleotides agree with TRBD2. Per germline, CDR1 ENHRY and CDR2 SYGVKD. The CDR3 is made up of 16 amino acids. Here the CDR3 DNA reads TGTGGCATCAGCCCGGGACTAGCGGGGGACTACAATGAGCAGTTCTTC. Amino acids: CGISPGLAGDYNEQFF.

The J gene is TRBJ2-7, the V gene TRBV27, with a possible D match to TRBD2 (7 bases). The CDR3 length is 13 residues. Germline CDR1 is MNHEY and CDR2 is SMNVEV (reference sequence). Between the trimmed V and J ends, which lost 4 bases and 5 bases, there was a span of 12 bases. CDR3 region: CASSWGGSDEQYF. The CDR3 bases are TGTGCCAGCAGTTGGGGGGGCAGCGACGAGCAGTACTTC.

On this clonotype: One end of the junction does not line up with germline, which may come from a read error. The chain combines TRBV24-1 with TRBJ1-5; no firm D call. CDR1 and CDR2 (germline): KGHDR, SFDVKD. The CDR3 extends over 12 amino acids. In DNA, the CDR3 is TGTGCCGCGGGTTTCCGCAAACAGCCCCAGCATTTT. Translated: CAAGFRKQPQHF.

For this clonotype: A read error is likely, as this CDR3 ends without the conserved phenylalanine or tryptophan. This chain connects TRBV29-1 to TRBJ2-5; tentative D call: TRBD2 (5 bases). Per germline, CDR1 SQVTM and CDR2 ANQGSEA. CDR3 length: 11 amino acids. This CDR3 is CSVGSIETQYY. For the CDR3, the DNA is TGTAGCGTGGGGTCGATAGAGACCCAGTACTAC.

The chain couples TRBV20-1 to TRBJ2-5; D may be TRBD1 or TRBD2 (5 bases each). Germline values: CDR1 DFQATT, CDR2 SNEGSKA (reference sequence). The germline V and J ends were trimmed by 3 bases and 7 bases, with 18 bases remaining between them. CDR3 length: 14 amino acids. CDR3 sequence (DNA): TGCAGTGCTAGGGGGCGGGCACGGGATTGGACCCAGTACTTC. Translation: CSARGRARDWTQYF.

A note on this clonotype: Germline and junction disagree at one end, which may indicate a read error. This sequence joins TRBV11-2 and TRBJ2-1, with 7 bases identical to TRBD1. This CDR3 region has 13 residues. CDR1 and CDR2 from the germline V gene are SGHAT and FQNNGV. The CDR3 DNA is TGTGCCAGCATCCTCACAGGGGTCAATGAACAGTTCTTC. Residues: CASILTGVNEQFF.

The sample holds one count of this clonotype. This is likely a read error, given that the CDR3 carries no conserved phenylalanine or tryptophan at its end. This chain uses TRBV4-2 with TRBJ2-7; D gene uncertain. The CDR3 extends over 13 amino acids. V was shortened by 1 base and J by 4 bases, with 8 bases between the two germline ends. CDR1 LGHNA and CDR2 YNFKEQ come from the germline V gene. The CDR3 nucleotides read TGTGCCAGCAGCCAAGCTAGGTATTACGAGCAGTACTTA. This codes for CASSQARYYEQYL.

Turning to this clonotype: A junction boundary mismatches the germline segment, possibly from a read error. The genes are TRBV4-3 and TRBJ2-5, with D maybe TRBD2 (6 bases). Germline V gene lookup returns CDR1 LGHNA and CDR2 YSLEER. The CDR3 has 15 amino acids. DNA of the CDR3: TGCGCCAGCGGCCAATATTTAGCGGAGGAAGAGACCCAGTACTTC. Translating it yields CASGQYLAEEETQYF.

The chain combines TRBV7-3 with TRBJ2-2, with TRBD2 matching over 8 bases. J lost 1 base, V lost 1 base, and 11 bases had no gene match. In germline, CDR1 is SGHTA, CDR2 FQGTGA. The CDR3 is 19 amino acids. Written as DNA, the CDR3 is TGTGCCAGCAGCTTAAAAGGCCCCCCGGCGGGGGGGAACACCGGGGAGCTGTTTTTT. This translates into CASSLKGPPAGGNTGELFF. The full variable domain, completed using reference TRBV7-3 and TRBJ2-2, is GAGVSQTPSNKVTEKGKYVELRCDPISGHTALYWYRQSLGQGPEFLIYFQGTGAADDSGLPNDRFFAVRPEGSVSTLKIQRTERGDSAVYLCASSLKGPPAGGNTGELFFGEGSRLTVL.

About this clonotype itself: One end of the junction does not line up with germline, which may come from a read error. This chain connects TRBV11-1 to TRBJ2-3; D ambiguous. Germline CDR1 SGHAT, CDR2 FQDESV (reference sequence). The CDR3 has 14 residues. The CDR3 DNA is TGTGACAGCAGCCCCCCCCCTGAAGCAGATACGCAATATTTT. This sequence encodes CDSSPPPEADTQYF. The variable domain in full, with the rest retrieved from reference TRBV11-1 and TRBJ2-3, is EAEVAQSPRYKITEKSQAVAFWCDPISGHATLYWYRQILGQGPELLVQFQDESVVDDSQLPKDRFSAERLKGVDSTLKIQPAELGDSAMYLCDSSPPPEADTQYFGPGTRLTVL.

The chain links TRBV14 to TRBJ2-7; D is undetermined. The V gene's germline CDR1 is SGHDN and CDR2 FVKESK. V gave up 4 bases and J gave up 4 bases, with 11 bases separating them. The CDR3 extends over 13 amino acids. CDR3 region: CASSRVDCYEQYF. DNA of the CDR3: TGTGCCAGCAGCCGGGTCGACTGTTACGAGCAGTACTTC.

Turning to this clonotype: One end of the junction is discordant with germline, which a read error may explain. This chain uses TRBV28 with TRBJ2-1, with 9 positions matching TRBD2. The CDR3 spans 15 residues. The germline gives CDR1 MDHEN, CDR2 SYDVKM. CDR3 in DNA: TGTGCCATCAGAAATAGCGGGAGCTCCTACAGTGAGCAGTTCTTC. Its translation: CAIRNSGSSYSEQFF.

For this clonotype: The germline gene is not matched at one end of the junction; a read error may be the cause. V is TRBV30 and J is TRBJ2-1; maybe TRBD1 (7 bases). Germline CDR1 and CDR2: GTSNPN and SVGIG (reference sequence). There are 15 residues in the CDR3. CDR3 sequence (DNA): TGTCCCTGGAGTGGGGGGCAGGGGGGAAGTAATGAGCAGTTCTTC. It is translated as CPWSGGQGGSNEQFF.

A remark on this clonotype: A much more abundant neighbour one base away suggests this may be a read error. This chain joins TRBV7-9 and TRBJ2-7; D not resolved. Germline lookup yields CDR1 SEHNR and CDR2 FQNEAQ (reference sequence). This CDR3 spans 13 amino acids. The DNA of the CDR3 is TGTACCAGCTCCCCAGGCCCCAGTTACGAGCAGTACTTC. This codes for CTSSPGPSYEQYF.